Here is one T cell receptor (beta chain) with its context. It lacks a known antigen. No quality values exist for individual bases; no much larger clone is one base distant. The data were taken from a study of Graves' ophthalmopathy and Graves' hyperthyroidism (dated by TCRdb to 2016 to 2019). Study-wide context: Peripheral blood samples were taken at the time of initial diagnosis, before any treatment was given. To explore V-J signatures that distinguish ophthalmopathy from hyperthyroidism, a discovery set of about 99 patients was enrolled, made up of about 40 with ophthalmopathy and some 58 with stable hyperthyroidism. In total, approximately 130 blood samples were TCR-sequenced: around 42 ophthalmopathy, 80 or so hyperthyroidism and some 17 hyperthyroidism-to-ophthalmopathy patients. In over 5 hyperthyroidism patients, the T-cell repertoire of thyroid tissue was compared with the T-cell repertoire of blood. The independent validation cohort included roughly 19 hyperthyroidism patients plus 17 patients who later progressed from hyperthyroidism to ophthalmopathy. Following sample collection, hyperthyroidism patients were given methimazole at a starting dose of 30 mg daily, and ophthalmopathy patients were given high-dose intravenous methylprednisolone. The study used signatures of the TCR beta repertoire to tell Graves' ophthalmopathy apart from Graves' hyperthyroidism and to predict which patients would progress to ophthalmopathy. Study-level results and caveats: Most of the expanded thyroid clonotypes with a frequency above 0.001 were also detected in blood, and it was suggested that the thyroid immune response may be reflected by blood repertoires. In validation, the model predicted ophthalmopathy progression with 55% to 71% sensitivity and around 72% specificity; around twelve predicted patients were CT-confirmed with GO in a median of roughly 6.8 months. No statistical method was used to predetermine the sample size, and group allocation was not hidden from the investigators. In cross-validation, the 13-signature model distinguished ophthalmopathy from stable hyperthyroidism with approximately 88% sensitivity and around 81% specificity, and in the test set the corresponding values were approximately 79% and 70%.

CDR3 length: 20 amino acids, cysteine to phenylalanine. Left in the record is the CDR3 DNA by itself, 60 bases read in frame from the first base. The V end gives up 4 bases and the J end 6 bases, leaving 18 bases in the junction not matched to a gene. CDR1 LNHDA and CDR2 SQIVND are derived from the germline V gene (reference sequence). For repertoire sequencing, the TCR beta CDR3 regions were amplified from RNA transcripts. A first-round RT-PCR used HTBI primers with the Qiagen OneStep RT-PCR kit, followed by a second-round multiplex PCR, size selection and purification. Sequencing of the libraries was carried out on an Illumina HiSeq2000 in paired-end mode with 100 bp reads. The original pipeline was this. SOAPnuke was used to process the reads, removing any read that contained adapters or uncalled bases, had a mean Phred below 15, or lacked an exact match to the constant primer or identifier. High-quality paired reads were merged with COPE v1.2.5. Each unique nucleotide sequence was defined as a clonotype, and clonotypes were aligned to IMGT TRB V, D and J references with MiTCR v1.1. Analysis was restricted to V-J combinations with a frequency above 0.0001, which covered roughly 99% of repertoires. A TCR clonal expansion and chaos score per V-J combination was defined as the ratio of F50 clonal expansion to chaos observed in the TCRdist matrix. Welch's t-statistics and random forest were used to reduce features to more than ten V-J combinations, which were fed into a naive Bayes classifier. The similarity between thyroid and blood repertoires was quantified using the Morisita-Horn index. The public reads were quality trimmed at Q25 with fastp and then assembled into clones with MiXCR by TCRdb, keeping productive beta chains. Rows with one shared CDR3 protein collapse into an entry with the most common genes and DNA. The authors' filters were not applied to this entry. Counted in this sample were about 740,000 distinct CDR3 sequences; 35% to 50% of them appeared once. 35% to 55% of the sample is held by the ten biggest clonotypes.

Ophthalmopathy patients were characterized by moderately to severely active disease, a Clinical Activity Score of at least 3, a NOSPECS grade of at least 4, and a disease duration under 3 months. Patients with other autoimmune diseases, uncontrolled infections, pregnancy or lactation were excluded. Clinical symptoms, serum thyroxine, TRAb, thyroid ultrasound and orbital computed tomography were used for diagnosis. Using Ficoll-Paque density gradient centrifugation, PBMCs were isolated from roughly 9.2 ml of fresh peripheral blood. Trizol reagent was used to extract the total RNA, and its quality was then checked on an Agilent 2100 Bioanalyzer.

The receptor comes from an adult man with Graves' ophthalmopathy. Material for sequencing was peripheral blood. The sequence joins TRBV19 to TRBJ2-2; TRBD2 matches 12 bases in the middle. The nucleotide sequence is given as TGTGCCAGTAGTACCTGGACAGCCGCGGCTAGCGGGAGGGCCCCCGGGGAGCTGTTTTTT. It specifies CASSTWTAAASGRAPGELFF.